These 26 T cell receptor beta chains share one sample of origin, sequenced in a study of blood T cell repertoires in COVID-19. Profiled with immunoSEQ multiplex PCR; TCRdb holds only in-frame clones, not every one. The sample includes roughly 190,000 clones, more than 75% of them seen just once. Sequenced: PBMCs or T cells enriched from blood (not recorded which). These receptors all stem from a woman aged 45-60 years with acute COVID-19.

This chain connects TRBV6-6 to TRBJ1-5; D is unresolved. The germline V gene encodes CDR1 MNHNY and CDR2 SVGAGI (reference sequence). CDR3 length: 15 residues. The V and J ends lost 6 bases and 0 bases respectively, with 12 bases between them. CDR3 sequence: CASSPRQASNQPQHF. In nucleotides, the CDR3 is TGTGCCAGCAGCCCCAGACAAGCTAGCAATCAGCCCCAGCATTTT.

In this sample, this clone turned up a few times. V and J are TRBV29-1 and TRBJ1-4; D remains ambiguous. CDR1 is SQVTM, CDR2 ANQGSEA, per germline. Trimming pared 3 bases from V and 2 bases from J, leaving 13 bases between. The CDR3 is 15 residues long. CDR3: CSVESLKLTNEKLFF. The CDR3 bases are TGCAGCGTTGAGTCTTTGAAGCTCACTAATGAAAAACTGTTTTTT.

With respect to this clone: The junction and the germline gene differ at one end; a read error may be behind it. This sequence joins TRBV7-9 and TRBJ2-2, with 9 bases lining up with TRBD2. The CDR3 spans 16 residues. The germline V gene encodes CDR1 SEHNR and CDR2 FQNEAQ (reference sequence). The CDR3 protein is CASSLARGGSTGELFF. CDR3 bases: TGTGCCAGCAGCCTAGCGCGGGGGGGCTCCACCGGGGAGCTGTTTTTT.

Sample share makes this clone medium-sized (0.01 to 0.1%). This chain joins TRBV4-2 and TRBJ2-3; D call uncertain. Germline V gene lookup returns CDR1 LGHNA and CDR2 YNFKEQ. The CDR3 has 12 amino acids. V dropped 4 bases and J dropped 4 bases, with 6 bases sitting between them. CDR3 bases: TGTGCCAGCAGCCCGTATGCAGATACGCAGTATTTT. It yields the protein CASSPYADTQYF.

J is TRBJ1-4 and V is TRBV28, with 7 bases lining up with TRBD1. V shed 3 bases and J 7 bases; nucleotides not matched to a gene: 8. From germline, CDR1 is MDHEN and CDR2 SYDVKM. This CDR3 comprises 15 residues. The CDR3: CASSFSQGVLEKLFF. The CDR3 region has the DNA TGTGCCAGCAGTTTCTCTCAGGGGGTCCTTGAAAAACTGTTTTTT. The full variable domain, with the rest looked up from reference TRBV28 and TRBJ1-4, is DVKVTQSSRYLVKRTGEKVFLECVQDMDHENMFWYRQDPGLGLRLIYFSYDVKMKEKGDIPEGYSVSREKKERFSLILESASTNQTSMYLCASSFSQGVLEKLFFGSGTQLSVL.

V and J are TRBV25-1 and TRBJ1-4, with D possibly being TRBD1 (5 bases). The germline V gene has CDR1 MGHDK and CDR2 SYGVNS. This CDR3 is built from 14 residues. V lost 7 bases to trimming and J lost 3 bases, with 12 bases between them. CDR3 loop: CASKRQFPNEKLFF. The CDR3 coding sequence is TGTGCCAGCAAGAGACAGTTTCCTAATGAAAAACTGTTTTTT.

The V and J genes are TRBV5-1 and TRBJ2-1; TRBD2 agrees at 8 bases. Looked up from germline, CDR1 is SGHRS and CDR2 is YFSETQ. The CDR3 is made up of 15 amino acids. Losses at the gene ends were 4 bases for V and 8 bases for J; bases not matched to a gene: 11. The CDR3 bases are TGCGCCAGCAGCCCAACTAGCGGTCAGGCCTATGAGCAGTTCTTC. As protein: CASSPTSGQAYEQFF.

The chain carries TRBV5-8 and TRBJ1-2, with D possibly matching TRBD1 (5 bases). The germline V gene encodes CDR1 SGHTS and CDR2 YDEGEE. The ends were cut back, 0 bases at V and 4 bases at J, with 16 bases in the middle. This CDR3 spans 16 amino acids. The CDR3 region is CASSLAGGADSYGYTF. As DNA, the CDR3 is TGTGCCAGCAGCTTGGCAGGCGGGGCCGACTCCTATGGCTACACCTTC.

In its sample, this clone was seen a few times. This rearrangement joins TRBV27 to TRBJ2-7; a possible D gene is TRBD2 (6 bases). Germline V lookup: CDR1 MNHEY, CDR2 SMNVEV (reference sequence). The V and J ends lost 2 bases and 8 bases respectively, with 13 bases between them. The CDR3 loop spans 13 amino acids. CDR3 amino acids: CASSLARTSKQYV. Here the CDR3 DNA reads TGTGCCAGCAGTTTAGCCCGAACTAGCAAGCAGTACGTC.

The rearrangement uses TRBV29-1 and TRBJ2-1, with TRBD1 matching over 8 bases. The germline V gene encodes CDR1 SQVTM and CDR2 ANQGSEA. J was trimmed by 4 bases and V by 7 bases; bases with no gene match: 3. The CDR3 has 12 residues. CDR3 residues: CSGGTGYNEQFF. The CDR3 DNA follows: TGCAGCGGGGGGACAGGTTACAATGAGCAGTTCTTC.

This sequence joins TRBV5-4 and TRBJ2-5; tentatively, D is TRBD2 (5 bases). The V and J ends lost 4 bases and 0 bases respectively, with 16 bases between them. The CDR3 is 16 amino acids. Germline values: CDR1 SGHNT, CDR2 YYREEE (reference sequence). CDR3 in amino acids: CASSPTRGSYQETQYF. DNA of the CDR3: TGTGCCAGCAGCCCCACCCGAGGGTCGTACCAAGAGACCCAGTACTTC.

This clone has a handful of counts. This rearrangement joins TRBV7-9 to TRBJ1-2; 9 bases match TRBD1. Germline V gene data show CDR1 as SEHNR and CDR2 as FQNEAQ (reference sequence). The CDR3 is 14 amino acids. V dropped 1 base and J dropped 8; count of bases not matched to a gene: 5. The CDR3 sequence is CASSLGTGAVGYTF. The DNA for the CDR3 is TGTGCCAGCAGCTTAGGGACAGGGGCGGTAGGCTACACCTTC.

This clone was detected a few times. The chain uses TRBV2 and TRBJ1-5; the match to TRBD1 covers 7 bases. The ends lost 5 bases at V and 7 bases at J; junction bases unmatched: 11. The CDR3 totals 15 residues. Germline V gene lookup returns CDR1 SNHLY and CDR2 FYNNEI. For the CDR3, the DNA is TGTGCCAGCAGTTATCGACAGGGTGGGAGCCAGCCCCAGCATTTT. Protein: CASSYRQGGSQPQHF.

This clone appeared a few times. This chain uses TRBV2 with TRBJ1-2; a possible D gene is TRBD1 (6 bases). The V end was cut by 5 bases, the J end by 3 bases, with 19 bases between. The germline gives CDR1 SNHLY, CDR2 FYNNEI. The length of the CDR3 is 16 residues. The CDR3 reads CASSKIAQGRDYGYTF. DNA of the CDR3: TGTGCCAGCAGTAAAATAGCACAGGGCCGCGACTATGGCTACACCTTC.

The CDR3 spells CASSLTGTGYGEQFF. DNA for the CDR3: TGTGCCAGCAGCTTAACCGGGACAGGGTATGGTGAGCAGTTCTTC. The genes are TRBV5-4 and TRBJ2-1; TRBD1 matches 9 bases. From germline, CDR1 is SGHNT and CDR2 YYREEE (reference sequence). The CDR3 consists of 15 residues. V lost 2 bases and J lost 9; bases outside the gene matches: 9.

Concerning this clone itself: At the DNA level, this CDR3 is encoded by other sequences in the same sample as well. V and J are TRBV5-1 and TRBJ1-2; D uncertain. The V gene lost 1 base and the J gene lost 1 base, with 5 bases spanning the gap. Germline CDR1 and CDR2: SGHRS and YFSETQ. The CDR3 covers 13 residues. The DNA of the CDR3 is TGCGCCAGCAGCTTGTCCGGTAACTATGGCTACACCTTC. Translation gives CASSLSGNYGYTF.

Worth noting for this clone: The same CDR3 arises from other DNA sequences in this sample as well. CDR3 sequence (DNA): TGCGCCAGCAGCTTGGGGCGGGGAGATACGCAGTATTTT. Amino acids: CASSLGRGDTQYF. The chain carries TRBV5-1 and TRBJ2-3; perhaps TRBD2 as D (6 bases). The CDR3 has 13 residues. V was cut by 0 bases and J by 5 bases, with 7 bases left in between. The germline CDR1 and CDR2 sequences are SGHRS and YFSETQ.

V and J are TRBV6-6 and TRBJ2-1; the D gene is possibly TRBD2 (6 bases). The CDR3 contains 13 residues. Germline V lookup: CDR1 MNHNY, CDR2 SVGAGI (reference sequence). The V gene lost 5 bases and the J gene lost 4 bases, with 9 bases spanning the gap. CDR3 sequence: CASSTGEYNEQFF. CDR3 coding DNA: TGTGCCAGCAGTACGGGGGAGTACAATGAGCAGTTCTTC.

This chain uses TRBV11-2 with TRBJ2-7; TRBD2 agrees at 11 bases. Losses at the gene ends were 5 bases for V and 1 base for J; bases not matched to a gene: 13. The CDR3 has 18 residues. The germline V gene has CDR1 SGHAT and CDR2 FQNNGV. CDR3 sequence reads: CASSPAGASGGISYEQYV. The CDR3 DNA follows: TGTGCCAGCAGCCCGGCCGGGGCTAGCGGGGGGATTTCCTACGAGCAGTACGTC.

The genes are TRBV6-5 and TRBJ1-2; TRBD1 is a possible D gene (5 bases). Looked up from germline, CDR1 is MNHEY and CDR2 is SVGAGI. The CDR3 runs to 12 residues. The V gene lost 7 bases and the J gene lost 7 bases, with 13 bases spanning the gap. CDR3 coding DNA: TGTGCCAGCACGCTCTCGGGGGGTGGCTACACCTTC. The encoded protein is CASTLSGGGYTF.

The sample holds a few counts of this clone. This chain uses TRBV18 with TRBJ1-5, with D hard to call. The CDR3 extends over 12 amino acids. The germline V gene encodes CDR1 KGHSH and CDR2 LQKENI. Between the trimmed V and J ends, which lost 3 bases and 3 bases, there was a span of 3 bases. The CDR3: CASSPVNQPQHF. The CDR3 DNA reads TGTGCCAGCTCACCCGTCAATCAGCCCCAGCATTTT.

The chain carries TRBV10-1 and TRBJ2-3; D may be TRBD1 (7 bases). CDR1 is WNHNN and CDR2 is SYGVQD in the germline V gene (reference sequence). This CDR3 has 15 amino acids. The V and J ends lost 3 bases and 6 bases respectively, with 16 bases between them. CDR3 sequence (DNA): TGCGCCAGCAGTGACCCCCTGGAGGGGGCGGATACGCAGTATTTT. Its translation is CASSDPLEGADTQYF.

This clone showed up just once. This chain joins TRBV4-1 and TRBJ2-1, with TRBD2 matching 7 bases. Trimming took 0 bases from V and 0 from J; bases not matched to a gene: 5. The germline CDR1 and CDR2 sequences are MGHRA and YSYEKL. The CDR3 is 17 amino acids. CDR3 nucleotides: TGCGCCAGCAGCCAAGATCAGGAGCGGGGCTCCTACAATGAGCAGTTCTTC. Translating it yields CASSQDQERGSYNEQFF.

This rearrangement joins TRBV28 to TRBJ1-5; D is perhaps TRBD1 (5 bases). Between the trimmed V and J ends, which lost 5 bases and 0 bases, there was a span of 8 bases. Germline CDR1 MDHEN, CDR2 SYDVKM. The CDR3 totals 14 residues. This chain's CDR3 is CASSPGGSNQPQHF. In DNA form, the CDR3 reads TGTGCCAGCAGTCCGGGGGGTAGCAATCAGCCCCAGCATTTT.

In this sample, this clone turned up a few times. The V call is TRBV7-2, the J call TRBJ1-1; TRBD1 might be the D (6 bases). Between the trimmed V and J ends, which lost 3 bases and 2 bases, there was a span of 16 bases. The CDR3 sequence is 16 residues long. From germline, CDR1 is SGHTA and CDR2 FQGNSA. Here the CDR3 DNA reads TGTGCCAGCAGCTTGGGAGGGGGGATCCGAAACACTGAAGCTTTCTTT. Its translation: CASSLGGGIRNTEAFF.

This clone was detected only once. The chain carries TRBV29-1 and TRBJ1-5; no reliable D call. Germline V gene lookup returns CDR1 SQVTM and CDR2 ANQGSEA. The CDR3 has 12 residues. V was trimmed by 6 bases and J by 2 bases, leaving 8 bases between them. The CDR3 spells CSVGTGNQPQHF. CDR3 coding DNA: TGCAGCGTCGGTACAGGCAATCAGCCCCAGCATTTT.